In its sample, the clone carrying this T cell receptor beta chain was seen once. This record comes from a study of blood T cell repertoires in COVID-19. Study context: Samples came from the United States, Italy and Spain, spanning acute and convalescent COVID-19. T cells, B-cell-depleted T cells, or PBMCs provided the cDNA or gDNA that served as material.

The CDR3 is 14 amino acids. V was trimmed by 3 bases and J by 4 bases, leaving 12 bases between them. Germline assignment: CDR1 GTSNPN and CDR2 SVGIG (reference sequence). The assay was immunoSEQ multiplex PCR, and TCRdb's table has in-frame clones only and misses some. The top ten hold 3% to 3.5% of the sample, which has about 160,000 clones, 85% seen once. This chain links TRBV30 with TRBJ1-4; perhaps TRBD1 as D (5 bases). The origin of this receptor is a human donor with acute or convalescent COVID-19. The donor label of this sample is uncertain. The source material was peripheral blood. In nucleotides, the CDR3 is TGTGCCTGGAGGTCCCCCGGGGGTAATGAAAAACTGTTTTTT. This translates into CAWRSPGGNEKLFF.